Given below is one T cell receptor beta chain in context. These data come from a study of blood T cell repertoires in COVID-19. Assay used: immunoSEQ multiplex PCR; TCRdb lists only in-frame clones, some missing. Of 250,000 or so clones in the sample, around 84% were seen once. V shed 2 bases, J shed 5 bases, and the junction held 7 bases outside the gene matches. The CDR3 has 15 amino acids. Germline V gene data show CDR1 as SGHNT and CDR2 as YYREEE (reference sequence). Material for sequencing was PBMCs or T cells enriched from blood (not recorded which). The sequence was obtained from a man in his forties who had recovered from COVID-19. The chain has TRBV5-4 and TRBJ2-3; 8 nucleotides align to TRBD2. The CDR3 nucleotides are TGTGCCAGCAGCTTAACGGGAGGGCCGGGAGATACGCAGTATTTT. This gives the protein CASSLTGGPGDTQYF.